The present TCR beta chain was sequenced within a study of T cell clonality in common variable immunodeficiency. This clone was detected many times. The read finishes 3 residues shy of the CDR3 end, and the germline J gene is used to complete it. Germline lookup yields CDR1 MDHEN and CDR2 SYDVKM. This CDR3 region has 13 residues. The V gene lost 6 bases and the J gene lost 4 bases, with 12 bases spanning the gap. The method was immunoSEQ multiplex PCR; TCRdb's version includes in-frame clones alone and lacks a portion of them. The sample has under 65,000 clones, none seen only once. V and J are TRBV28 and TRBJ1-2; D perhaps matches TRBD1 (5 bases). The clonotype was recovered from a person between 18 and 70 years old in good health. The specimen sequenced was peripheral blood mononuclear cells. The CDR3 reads CASSLPGRYGYTF. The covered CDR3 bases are TGTGCCAGCAGCTTGCCAGGGCGCTATGGC.